The 24 T cell receptor beta chains in this list originate from one sample, sequenced in a study of cytomegalovirus exposure and HLA in healthy donors. PCR amplification relied on 60 Vbeta primers (plus 13 Jbeta primers). TCRdb keeps only in-frame clones here, not all; method: immunoSEQ multiplex PCR. The data include 150,000 or so clones; the top ten clones carry around 1.7%. The sample consisted of PBMCs. Every receptor here comes from a woman in her fifties or sixties in good health and CMV-seronegative.

This sequence joins TRBV28 and TRBJ2-5; 15 bases line up with TRBD2. V shed 4 bases and J 2 bases; nucleotides not matched to a gene: 5. The CDR3 has 17 amino acids. From germline, CDR1 is MDHEN and CDR2 SYDVKM. CDR3 in DNA: TGTGCCAGCAGTTATTTCGGACTAGCGGGGGGGCAAGAGACCCAGTACTTC. Protein product: CASSYFGLAGGQETQYF. The full variable domain, its missing parts supplied by reference TRBV28 and TRBJ2-5, is DVKVTQSSRYLVKRTGEKVFLECVQDMDHENMFWYRQDPGLGLRLIYFSYDVKMKEKGDIPEGYSVSREKKERFSLILESASTNQTSMYLCASSYFGLAGGQETQYFGPGTRLLVL.

The rearrangement uses TRBV7-3 and TRBJ2-1, with 10 bases aligning to TRBD2. Germline V gene data show CDR1 as SGHTA and CDR2 as FQGTGA. V was clipped by 1 base and J by 6 bases; unmatched bases: 3. The length of the CDR3 is 15 residues. DNA for the CDR3: TGTGCCAGCAGCTTAAAGCGGGAGGGCCTCAATGAGCAGTTCTTC. Its protein is CASSLKREGLNEQFF.

The J gene is TRBJ1-5, the V gene TRBV15, with D perhaps TRBD1 (5 bases). Trimming took off 4 bases at V and 5 bases at J, with 21 bases between the two ends. The CDR3 has 17 residues. Germline lookup yields CDR1 LNHNV and CDR2 YYDKDF (reference sequence). The CDR3 DNA is TGTGCCACCAGCAACCCGCTAGGGAAGGGGAGGCATCAGCCCCAGCATTTT. It specifies CATSNPLGKGRHQPQHF. Based on the CDR3 plus reference TRBV15 and TRBJ1-5, the full variable domain is DAMVIQNPRYQVTQFGKPVTLSCSQTLNHNVMYWYQQKSSQAPKLLFHYYDKDFNNEADTPDNFQSRRPNTSFCFLDIRSPGLGDTAMYLCATSNPLGKGRHQPQHFGDGTRLSIL.

The chain has TRBV27 and TRBJ1-5; 10 positions agree with TRBD1. Germline V gene lookup returns CDR1 MNHEY and CDR2 SMNVEV (reference sequence). V lost 5 bases and J lost 7; bases outside the gene matches: 8. The CDR3 is made up of 15 amino acids. The CDR3 is CASSPRQGARQPQHF. CDR3 coding DNA: TGTGCCAGCAGTCCTCGACAGGGGGCGCGACAGCCCCAGCATTTT.

The chain joins TRBV5-4 to TRBJ2-5; 11 nucleotides line up with TRBD2. Trimming removed 4 bases from V and 5 bases from J; junction bases left unmatched: 13. This CDR3 is built from 17 residues. The germline V gene has CDR1 SGHNT and CDR2 YYREEE (reference sequence). As DNA, the CDR3 is TGTGCCAGCAGCCCCGGCGGGGGTAGCGGGAGGGGGGAGACCCAGTACTTC. Its protein product is CASSPGGGSGRGETQYF.

The rearrangement links TRBV7-2 to TRBJ1-4; TRBD1 is a possible D gene (5 bases). With 7 bases removed from V and 8 bases from J, the gap between germline ends came to 17 bases. CDR1 and CDR2 from the germline V gene are SGHTA and FQGNSA. The CDR3 extends over 14 amino acids. The CDR3 DNA follows: TGTGCCAGCACCCTAGGGACTGGTGCCGAAAAACTGTTTTTT. Its protein product is CASTLGTGAEKLFF.

J is TRBJ1-4 and V is TRBV7-2, with D uncertain. The CDR3 contains 14 residues. The V gene lost 1 base and the J gene lost 5 bases, with 8 bases spanning the gap. Germline V lookup: CDR1 SGHTA, CDR2 FQGNSA. CDR3 nucleotides: TGTGCCAGCAGCTTAGACAGTTCAAATGAAAAACTGTTTTTT. Amino acid sequence: CASSLDSSNEKLFF.

The rearrangement links TRBV6-1 to TRBJ1-5, with D uncertain. V lost 6 bases, J lost 3 bases, and 12 bases lay in between. The germline V gene has CDR1 MNHNS and CDR2 SASEGT. The CDR3 has 14 amino acids. The CDR3 reads CASRRRDINQPQHF. Written as DNA, the CDR3 is TGTGCCAGCAGGCGGAGGGATATCAATCAGCCCCAGCATTTT.

This chain connects TRBV27 to TRBJ1-2; 8 bases are a match to TRBD1. With 6 bases clipped from V and 4 bases from J, the junction kept 7 bases outside the gene matches. Germline V gene data show CDR1 as MNHEY and CDR2 as SMNVEV (reference sequence). The CDR3 runs to 14 residues. CDR3 sequence (DNA): TGTGCCAGCAGGGCTAGACAGGGGCCCTATGGCTACACCTTC. The encoded protein is CASRARQGPYGYTF.

The chain is built from TRBV6-5 and TRBJ2-1; 9 bases are a match to TRBD2. Germline trimming cut 0 bases from V and 6 bases from J; bases unmatched to any gene: 6. Germline V CDR1 and CDR2: MNHEY, SVGAGI. This CDR3 has 16 residues. The DNA for the CDR3 is TGTGCCAGCAGTTACTCGGGTAGCGGGAGTCCCAATGAGCAGTTCTTC. This sequence encodes CASSYSGSGSPNEQFF.

The chain recombines TRBV7-2 with TRBJ2-7; TRBD2 matches at 9 bases. The J segment lost 1 base and the V segment lost 1 base, leaving 11 bases of the junction unmatched. CDR1 is SGHTA and CDR2 is FQGNSA in the germline V gene. This CDR3 is built from 18 residues. The CDR3 region has the DNA TGTGCCAGCAGCTTAGGAGGCGGCGGGAGGGCCAATTCCTACGAGCAGTACTTC. Translating it yields CASSLGGGGRANSYEQYF. The full variable domain, in which reference TRBV7-2 and TRBJ2-7 provide the parts outside the CDR3, is GAGVSQSPSNKVTEKGKDVELRCDPISGHTALYWYRQSLGQGLEFLIYFQGNSAPDKSGLPSDRFSAERTGGSVSTLTIQRTQQEDSAVYLCASSLGGGGRANSYEQYFGPGTRLTVT.

The chain combines TRBV25-1 with TRBJ2-7; D perhaps matches TRBD1 (6 bases). CDR1 and CDR2 (germline): MGHDK, SYGVNS. The CDR3 is 13 amino acids. The V end lost 8 bases, the J end lost 0 bases, and 11 bases lay between the germline ends. The CDR3 DNA is TGTGCCAGCCATACAGGGACCTCCTACGAGCAGTACTTC. Its protein is CASHTGTSYEQYF.

V usage is TRBV5-1 and J usage is TRBJ2-1; the D gene is possibly TRBD1 (6 bases). Germline V gene sequence: CDR1 SGHRS, CDR2 YFSETQ. The CDR3 sequence is 16 residues long. Trimming shortened V by 4 bases and J by 1 base, and 15 bases separated the two germline ends. CDR3 loop: CASSPEGRGSYNEQFF. CDR3 nucleotides: TGCGCCAGCAGCCCAGAGGGCAGGGGTTCCTACAATGAGCAGTTCTTC.

This chain uses TRBV2 with TRBJ1-1, with a tentative D call TRBD1 (5 bases). The germline V gene encodes CDR1 SNHLY and CDR2 FYNNEI. V was clipped by 0 bases and J by 1 base, with 12 bases between them. The CDR3 extends over 16 amino acids. CDR3 residues: CASSEAWGRRNTEAFF. The CDR3 DNA reads TGTGCCAGCAGTGAAGCATGGGGCAGAAGGAACACTGAAGCTTTCTTT.

The CDR3 sequence is CASSGERGTAKTQETQYF. CDR3 DNA sequence: TGCGCCAGCAGTGGAGAGCGGGGGACCGCCAAGACTCAAGAGACCCAGTACTTC. The V and J genes are TRBV5-1 and TRBJ2-5, with TRBD2 matching over 8 bases. The germline CDR1 and CDR2 sequences are SGHRS and YFSETQ. Losses at the gene ends were 5 bases for V and 2 bases for J; bases not matched to a gene: 17. CDR3 length: 18 amino acids.

The chain employs TRBV19 and TRBJ1-3; D call uncertain. V gave up 5 bases and J gave up 4 bases, with 15 bases separating them. The CDR3 is 15 residues long. Looked up from germline, CDR1 is LNHDA and CDR2 is SQIVND (reference sequence). The CDR3 bases are TGTGCCAGTAGTTCGAGCGTTTTGGAAGGAAACACCATATATTTT. This gives the protein CASSSSVLEGNTIYF.

The genes are TRBV19 and TRBJ1-1; D is unclear. Germline CDR1 and CDR2: LNHDA and SQIVND (reference sequence). V was pared by 4 bases and J by 1 base, with 7 bases between. The CDR3 loop spans 13 amino acids. The CDR3 loop is CASSKRENTEAFF. CDR3 nucleotide sequence: TGTGCCAGTAGTAAGCGGGAGAACACTGAAGCTTTCTTT. Together with reference TRBV19 and TRBJ1-1, the CDR3 gives the full variable domain: DGGITQSPKYLFRKEGQNVTLSCEQNLNHDAMYWYRQDPGQGLRLIYYSQIVNDFQKGDIAEGYSVSREKKESFPLTVTSAQKNPTAFYLCASSKRENTEAFFGQGTRLTVV.

The V call is TRBV4-1, the J call TRBJ1-3; D gene ambiguous. From germline, CDR1 is MGHRA and CDR2 YSYEKL. This CDR3 is built from 16 residues. Trimming left V 4 bases short and J 3 bases short, with 16 bases between. CDR3 nucleotide sequence: TGCGCCAGCAGCCTAAGAGCGACGTTACATGGAAACACCATATATTTT. Its translation: CASSLRATLHGNTIYF.

V is TRBV5-1 and J is TRBJ2-3, with 13 bases matching TRBD2. The junction had 4 bases not matched to a gene; V was cut back by 6 bases and J by 6 bases. The germline V gene has CDR1 SGHRS and CDR2 YFSETQ. This CDR3 spans 14 amino acids. Here the CDR3 reads CASTQLAGGDTQYF. As DNA, the CDR3 is TGCGCCAGCACACAACTAGCGGGAGGGGATACGCAGTATTTT.

The J gene is TRBJ2-5, the V gene TRBV30; D is possibly TRBD2 (6 bases). This CDR3 is 13 amino acids long. Between the trimmed V and J ends, which lost 2 bases and 5 bases, there was a span of 12 bases. Germline V CDR1 and CDR2: GTSNPN, SVGIG (reference sequence). CDR3 coding DNA: TGTGCCTGGAGTCAGCGCGGAGGGGAGACCCAGTACTTC. This translates into CAWSQRGGETQYF.

This chain links TRBV18 with TRBJ2-2; 8 bases match TRBD1. V was pared by 3 bases and J by 6 bases, with 3 bases of the junction left unmatched. CDR3 length: 14 residues. The germline V gene encodes CDR1 KGHSH and CDR2 LQKENI. CDR3 coding DNA: TGTGCCAGCTCACCCTACAGGGGGGCCGGGGAGCTGTTTTTT. Amino acids: CASSPYRGAGELFF.

The chain joins TRBV19 to TRBJ1-2, with D tentatively TRBD1 (5 bases). CDR3 length equals 13 residues. Germline V gene sequence: CDR1 LNHDA, CDR2 SQIVND (reference sequence). V gave up 6 bases and J gave up 14 bases, with 22 bases separating them. CDR3 coding DNA: TGTGCCAGTAGCCCCTATCTGGACAACTTGGGGACCTTC. Translation gives CASSPYLDNLGTF. Complete variable domain (other parts from reference TRBV19 and TRBJ1-2): DGGITQSPKYLFRKEGQNVTLSCEQNLNHDAMYWYRQDPGQGLRLIYYSQIVNDFQKGDIAEGYSVSREKKESFPLTVTSAQKNPTAFYLCASSPYLDNLGTFGSGTRLTVV.

V gene TRBV30 combines with J gene TRBJ1-1, with TRBD1 as a possible D gene (6 bases). V was pared by 4 bases and J by 4 bases, with 10 bases between. The germline V gene encodes CDR1 GTSNPN and CDR2 SVGIG (reference sequence). The CDR3 extends over 12 amino acids. The CDR3 loop reads CAWKGGITEAFF. CDR3 nucleotides: TGTGCCTGGAAGGGGGGGATCACTGAAGCTTTCTTT.

This sequence joins TRBV5-5 and TRBJ2-7, with D unclear. The ends were cut back, 4 bases at V and 0 bases at J, with 14 bases in the middle. Germline CDR1 reads SGHKS; CDR2 reads YYEKEE (reference sequence). This CDR3 contains 15 residues. CDR3 in DNA: TGTGCCAGCAGCGTGGACCAAAGCGTCTCCTACGAGCAGTACTTC. It codes for CASSVDQSVSYEQYF.